This T cell receptor (beta chain) was recovered during a study of cytomegalovirus exposure and HLA in healthy donors. Clones were read by immunoSEQ multiplex PCR, and TCRdb kept only the in-frame ones, dropping some. The sample contains about 280,000 clones, around 89% of which appear only once. V gave up 10 bases and J gave up 8 bases, with 23 bases separating them. There are 14 residues in the CDR3. CDR1 is MNHEY and CDR2 is SMNVEV in the germline V gene (reference sequence). A remark on this clone: Its antigen is not known.

Study-wide points: According to a subsequent analysis, TCR clusters identified in the first cohort showed a tendency to co-occur across the approximately 130 validation repertoires.

The rearrangement joins TRBV27 to TRBJ1-2, with D maybe TRBD1 (6 bases). The TCR originated in a young woman in good health and CMV-seronegative. The sample was PBMCs. The CDR3 nucleotides read TGTGCCACCAGGACAGCGAGAAGTGGTCTCGGCTACACCTTC. Residues: CATRTARSGLGYTF.